This T cell receptor beta chain was profiled in a study of OX40 agonist ivuxolimab in advanced cancers. Study-level background: Three individuals attained partial responses, comprising one hepatocellular carcinoma case and two cutaneous melanoma cases.

Data came from immunoSEQ multiplex PCR; TCRdb stores just in-frame clones and leaves some out. The sample carries some 90,000 clones, roughly nine tenths recorded once. J lost 6 bases, V lost 3 bases, and 9 bases had no gene match. The CDR3 is made up of 17 amino acids. Germline CDR1 reads MDHEN; CDR2 reads SYDVKM. About this clone: Its antigen remains unknown.

Study-wide points: Clonal expansion was among the lowest in partial responders at 0.1-3.0 mg/kg, especially CD8+. Low normalized T-cell clonal expansion was also seen in some nonresponders.

This chain uses TRBV28 with TRBJ2-3, with 13 nucleotides matching TRBD2. The starting material was CD4+ or CD8+ T cells sorted from blood, obtained in a trial of the OX40 agonist ivuxolimab. This receptor was taken from an adult with an advanced solid tumor such as melanoma, head and neck, liver or kidney cancer. Here the CDR3 reads CASSFGRTSGSWDTQYF. The CDR3 DNA follows: TGTGCCAGCAGTTTTGGACGGACTAGCGGGAGCTGGGATACGCAGTATTTT.